This passage covers 27 T cell receptor beta chains from one sample sequenced in a study of T cells in Graves' hyperthyroidism and ophthalmopathy. TCR beta CDR3 region amplification was performed from RNA transcripts. HTBI primers were employed in a first-round RT-PCR of the TCR CDR3. MiXCR, run by TCRdb on the multiplex PCR reads, gives a single entry per CDR3 protein. The top ten clones hold 3% to 4.5% of a sample with hundreds of thousands of distinct CDR3 sequences, 19% of them seen once. Material for sequencing was blood. Receptors originate from a woman younger than 35 with Graves' hyperthyroidism.

This clonotype appeared many times. CDR3 amino acids: CASSQAETQYF. CDR3 nucleotides: TGTGCCAGCAGCCAAGCGGAGACCCAGTACTTC. The chain is built from TRBV4-2 and TRBJ2-5; no clear D. There are 11 residues in the CDR3. CDR1 and CDR2 from the germline V gene are LGHNA and YNFKEQ. V lost 1 base and J lost 5, with 2 bases in between.

V is TRBV5-1 and J is TRBJ1-2, with 7 bases that match TRBD1. Trimming took 4 bases from V and 12 from J; bases not matched to a gene: 12. The CDR3 has 13 amino acids. CDR1 and CDR2 from the germline V gene are SGHRS and YFSETQ. Written as DNA, the CDR3 is TGCGCCAGCAGCCCCGGGACAGCCACCGGCAACACCTTC. This encodes CASSPGTATGNTF.

This clonotype occurred many times. The rearrangement uses TRBV6-1 and TRBJ2-7; D gene uncertain. CDR3 length: 15 amino acids. Trimming pared 0 bases from V and 5 bases from J, leaving 14 bases between. Germline V gene sequence: CDR1 MNHNS, CDR2 SASEGT. CDR3 region: CASSEAGRSQDEQYF. The CDR3 DNA sequence: TGTGCCAGCAGTGAAGCTGGAAGGTCCCAGGACGAGCAGTACTTC.

This clonotype was recorded many times. This chain joins TRBV15 and TRBJ2-5; unclear D gene. The CDR3 is 13 residues long. V gave up 0 bases and J gave up 5 bases, with 7 bases separating them. CDR1 and CDR2 (germline): LNHNV, YYDKDF (reference sequence). CDR3 coding DNA: TGTGCCACCAGCAGAGAAAATCTCGAGACCCAGTACTTC. It yields the protein CATSRENLETQYF.

Many counts were recorded for this clonotype. The chain recombines TRBV6-1 with TRBJ1-1, with 7 bases matching TRBD1. V shed 5 bases and J 5 bases; nucleotides not matched to a gene: 14. The CDR3 has 16 amino acids. The germline gives CDR1 MNHNS, CDR2 SASEGT. CDR3: CASSPTKNQGGTEAFF. The CDR3 region has the DNA TGTGCCAGCAGTCCTACGAAGAACCAGGGGGGGACTGAAGCTTTCTTT.

This clonotype has a count of ten or more. The rearrangement links TRBV6-5 to TRBJ2-2, with D possibly being TRBD2 (5 bases). The V and J ends lost 1 base and 7 bases respectively, with 13 bases between them. CDR1 is MNHEY and CDR2 is SVGAGI in the germline V gene. The CDR3 runs 15 residues. Here the CDR3 reads CASSYWAWELGELFF. The DNA of the CDR3 is TGTGCCAGCAGTTACTGGGCCTGGGAGCTCGGGGAGCTGTTTTTT.

There are many counts of this clonotype. V and J are TRBV6-5 and TRBJ2-7, with TRBD1 identical over 7 bases. CDR3 length: 16 residues. The V segment lost 2 bases and the J segment 0 bases; nucleotides outside the gene matches: 7. Looked up from germline, CDR1 is MNHEY and CDR2 is SVGAGI. The DNA for the CDR3 is TGTGCCAGCAGTTACACCGGGACAGCGAGCTCCTACGAGCAGTACTTC. This encodes CASSYTGTASSYEQYF.

This clonotype has ten or more counts. The chain uses TRBV28 and TRBJ1-1; D not resolved. This CDR3 region has 12 residues. In germline, CDR1 is MDHEN, CDR2 SYDVKM. Trimming pared 3 bases from V and 11 bases from J, leaving 13 bases between. CDR3 nucleotides: TGTGCCAGCAGTTTTCTGCCGCGGTCGGCTTTCTTT. Translation: CASSFLPRSAFF.

The chain uses TRBV20-1 and TRBJ2-1; D is perhaps TRBD1 (5 bases). CDR3 size: 16 residues. CDR1 DFQATT and CDR2 SNEGSKA come from the germline V gene (reference sequence). V gave up 1 base and J gave up 5 bases, with 18 bases separating them. CDR3 coding DNA: TGCAGTGCTAGAGGGTCAGGGCTGATAATGGACAATGAGCAGTTCTTC. Translated: CSARGSGLIMDNEQFF.

This clonotype was counted at least ten times. The chain joins TRBV7-8 to TRBJ2-7; D remains unclear. The CDR3 is 13 amino acids. The germline V gene has CDR1 SGHVS and CDR2 FQNEAQ. Trimming shortened V by 5 bases and J by 6 bases, and 14 bases separated the two germline ends. Written as DNA, the CDR3 is TGTGCCAGCAGCGCAGGCATAGGGCTCGAGCAGTACTTC. Translation: CASSAGIGLEQYF.

This clonotype was seen repeatedly, ten times or more. The V call is TRBV15, the J call TRBJ1-3, with D uncertain. The ends were cut back, 0 bases at V and 0 bases at J, with 9 bases in the middle. The length of the CDR3 is 16 residues. The germline CDR1 and CDR2 sequences are LNHNV and YYDKDF (reference sequence). The CDR3 protein is CATSRDPLGSGNTIYF. CDR3 sequence (DNA): TGTGCCACCAGCAGAGATCCCCTGGGCTCTGGAAACACCATATATTTT.

The chain has TRBV12-3 or TRBV12-4 and TRBJ2-7; the D is unclear. The V end was cut by 3 bases, the J end by 1 base, with 10 bases between. The CDR3 is 14 residues long. CDR3 in DNA: TGTGCCAGCAGTTTTCACGGCCCTTCCTACGAGCAGTACTTC. Amino acids: CASSFHGPSYEQYF.

This clonotype was seen a few times. The chain is built from TRBV4-1 and TRBJ1-5; possibly TRBD1 for D (6 bases). Trimming removed 3 bases from V and 2 bases from J, with 17 bases in between. This CDR3 region has 17 residues. Germline V gives CDR1 MGHRA, CDR2 YSYEKL. The CDR3 spells CASSQGLQGRGNQPQHF. In nucleotides, the CDR3 is TGCGCCAGCAGCCAGGGATTACAGGGTAGGGGCAATCAGCCCCAGCATTTT.

This clonotype was counted at least ten times. This rearrangement joins TRBV29-1 to TRBJ2-7; 9 bases map to TRBD1. With 6 bases clipped from V and 5 bases from J, the junction kept 2 bases outside the gene matches. Germline V gene sequence: CDR1 SQVTM, CDR2 ANQGSEA. The CDR3 sequence is 11 residues long. CDR3: CSVGDRDEQYF. For the CDR3, the DNA is TGCAGCGTAGGGGACAGGGACGAGCAGTACTTC.

To note about this clonotype: This may be a read error: a much more frequent sequence differs by one nucleotide. This sequence joins TRBV11-1 and TRBJ2-5, with 8 bases lining up with TRBD2. Germline CDR1 reads SGHAT; CDR2 reads FQDESV (reference sequence). This CDR3 comprises 16 residues. In DNA form, the CDR3 reads TGTGTCAGCAGCATCAGGAGGGGGACTAGGCGGGAGACCCAGTACTTC. Its translation: CVSSIRRGTRRETQYF.

As regards this clonotype: A much bigger clone sits one base away, suggesting this may be a read error. V is TRBV11-2 and J is TRBJ2-7, with 10 bases identical to TRBD2. CDR1 is SGHAT, CDR2 FQNNGV, per germline. With V trimmed by 2 bases and J by 10 bases, 17 bases remained unmatched. CDR3 length: 17 residues. The CDR3 sequence: CASSLLAGGWSGEIQYF. DNA of the CDR3: TGTGCCAGCAGCTTATTAGCGGGGGGATGGAGCGGAGAGATCCAGTACTTC.

The rearrangement joins TRBV20-1 to TRBJ1-5; no firm D call. Germline V lookup: CDR1 DFQATT, CDR2 SNEGSKA (reference sequence). The CDR3 extends over 12 amino acids. V dropped 7 bases and J dropped 2 bases, with 9 bases sitting between them. CDR3 region: CSVRSGNQPQHF. The CDR3 DNA is TGCAGTGTACGTTCGGGCAATCAGCCCCAGCATTTT.

Many counts were recorded for this clonotype. This sequence joins TRBV20-1 and TRBJ2-7, with TRBD2 identical over 15 bases. Germline assignment: CDR1 DFQATT and CDR2 SNEGSKA (reference sequence). This CDR3 has 15 residues. J gave up 2 bases and V 6 bases, and 5 bases lay outside the gene matches. The CDR3, as DNA: TGCAGTGCGAGCCGGACTAGCGGGGGGGCCTACGAGCAGTACTTC. This translates into CSASRTSGGAYEQYF.

This clonotype was observed at least ten times. Sequence at one end of the junction differs from germline and may be a read error. The chain combines TRBV20-1 with TRBJ2-7; D remains ambiguous. CDR1 and CDR2 (germline): DFQATT, SNEGSKA (reference sequence). The CDR3 is 12 residues long. CDR3: CSAMGPRASQVF. CDR3 DNA: TGCAGTGCTATGGGTCCCCGTGCAAGCCAAGTCTTC.

This clonotype was detected ten times or more. V and J are TRBV24-1 and TRBJ1-5; 7 bases map to TRBD1. Germline values: CDR1 KGHDR, CDR2 SFDVKD. The length of the CDR3 is 14 residues. V lost 5 bases and J lost 7; bases outside the gene matches: 7. The CDR3 loop reads CATSGQTGEQPQHF. For the CDR3, the DNA is TGTGCCACCAGTGGCCAAACAGGGGAACAGCCCCAGCATTTT.

Turning to this clonotype: This may be a read error, as it is one base from a much larger clone. V and J are TRBV5-1 and TRBJ2-7, with D unclear. The germline V and J ends were trimmed by 3 bases and 2 bases, with 15 bases remaining between them. This CDR3 has 15 residues. CDR1 is SGHRS and CDR2 is YFSETQ in the germline V gene. CDR3 DNA sequence: TGCGCCAGCAGCTCATCCCGTCTGCCCCCCTACGAGCAGTACTTC. Encoded protein: CASSSSRLPPYEQYF.

This clonotype was seen at least ten times. This chain connects TRBV12-3 or TRBV12-4 to TRBJ1-2; D not resolved. This CDR3 region has 13 residues. V was clipped by 2 bases and J by 6 bases, with 10 bases between them. CDR3 coding DNA: TGTGCCAGCAGTTTAATGGGATTTGATGGCTACACCTTC. Amino acid sequence: CASSLMGFDGYTF.

At least ten counts were recorded for this clonotype. The rearrangement links TRBV12-3 or TRBV12-4 to TRBJ2-5, with D possibly called TRBD1 or TRBD2 (5 bases each). The CDR3 loop spans 15 amino acids. The V gene lost 5 bases and the J gene lost 10 bases, with 23 bases spanning the gap. CDR3 nucleotide sequence: TGTGCCAGCAGTAAACGCCTTGGACGGGGCGAGGGCCAGTACTTC. This gives the protein CASSKRLGRGEGQYF.

The sample holds many counts of this clonotype. This chain connects TRBV5-1 to TRBJ1-2; possible D gene TRBD1, 5 bases. Germline CDR1 SGHRS, CDR2 YFSETQ. This CDR3 comprises 16 residues. V lost 4 bases, J lost 4 bases, and 20 bases lay in between. The CDR3 bases are TGCGCCAGCAGCGTGGGGCAGGGCAGCGCGTTCTATGGCTACACCTTC. As protein: CASSVGQGSAFYGYTF. The entire variable domain, with the rest obtained from reference TRBV5-1 and TRBJ1-2, is as follows: KAGVTQTPRYLIKTRGQQVTLSCSPISGHRSVSWYQQTPGQGLQFLFEYFSETQRNKGNFPGRFSGRQFSNSRSEMNVSTLELGDSALYLCASSVGQGSAFYGYTFGSGTRLTVV.

This clonotype was picked up many times. The chain combines TRBV24-1 with TRBJ2-5; no firm D call. CDR3 length equals 14 residues. CDR1 and CDR2 from the germline V gene are KGHDR and SFDVKD. V was clipped by 0 bases and J by 2 bases, with 6 bases between them. The CDR3: CATSDLDRQETQYF. The CDR3 DNA is TGTGCCACCAGTGATTTGGACCGGCAAGAGACCCAGTACTTC.

This clonotype came up many times. The rearrangement uses TRBV7-6 and TRBJ1-2; D is ambiguous. The ends were cut back, 5 bases at V and 9 bases at J, with 16 bases in the middle. CDR3 length equals 13 residues. The germline V gene has CDR1 SGHVS and CDR2 FNYEAQ. CDR3 nucleotides: TGTGCCAGCAGCGCGATAGCGGGCGGGAGCTACACCTTC. Amino acid sequence: CASSAIAGGSYTF.

Many counts were recorded for this clonotype. The rearrangement uses TRBV5-5 and TRBJ1-2; 9 bases match TRBD1. J lost 6 bases, V lost 4 bases, and 7 bases had no gene match. Looked up from germline, CDR1 is SGHKS and CDR2 is YYEKEE (reference sequence). The CDR3 contains 14 residues. The CDR3 sequence is CASSAGTGSHGYTF. In DNA, the CDR3 is TGTGCCAGCAGCGCCGGGACAGGGTCCCATGGCTACACCTTC. Combining the CDR3 with reference TRBV5-5 and TRBJ1-2 gives the whole variable domain DAGVTQSPTHLIKTRGQQVTLRCSPISGHKSVSWYQQVLGQGPQFIFQYYEKEERGRGNFPDRFSARQFPNYSSELNVNALLLGDSALYLCASSAGTGSHGYTFGSGTRLTVV.